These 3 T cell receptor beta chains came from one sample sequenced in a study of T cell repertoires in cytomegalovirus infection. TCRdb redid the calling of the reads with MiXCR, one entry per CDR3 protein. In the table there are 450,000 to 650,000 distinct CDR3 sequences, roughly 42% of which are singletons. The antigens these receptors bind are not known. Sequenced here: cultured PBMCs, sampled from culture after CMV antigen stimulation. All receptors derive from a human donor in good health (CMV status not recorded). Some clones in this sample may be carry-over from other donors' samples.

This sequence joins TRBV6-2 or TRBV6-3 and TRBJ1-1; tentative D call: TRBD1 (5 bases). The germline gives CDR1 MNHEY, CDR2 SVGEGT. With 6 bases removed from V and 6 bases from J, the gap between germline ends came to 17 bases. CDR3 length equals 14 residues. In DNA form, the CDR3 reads TGTGCCAGCAGCCGAGCGGGGACGAATGCTGAAGCTTTCTTT. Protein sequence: CASSRAGTNAEAFF.

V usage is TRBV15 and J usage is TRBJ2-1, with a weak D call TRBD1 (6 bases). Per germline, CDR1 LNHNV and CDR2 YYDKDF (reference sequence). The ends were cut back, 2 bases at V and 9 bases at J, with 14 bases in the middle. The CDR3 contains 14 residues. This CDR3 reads CATSRQGSASEQFF. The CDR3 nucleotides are TGTGCCACCAGCAGACAGGGGTCGGCGTCTGAGCAGTTCTTC. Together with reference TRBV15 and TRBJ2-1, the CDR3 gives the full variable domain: DAMVIQNPRYQVTQFGKPVTLSCSQTLNHNVMYWYQQKSSQAPKLLFHYYDKDFNNEADTPDNFQSRRPNTSFCFLDIRSPGLGDTAMYLCATSRQGSASEQFFGPGTRLTVL.

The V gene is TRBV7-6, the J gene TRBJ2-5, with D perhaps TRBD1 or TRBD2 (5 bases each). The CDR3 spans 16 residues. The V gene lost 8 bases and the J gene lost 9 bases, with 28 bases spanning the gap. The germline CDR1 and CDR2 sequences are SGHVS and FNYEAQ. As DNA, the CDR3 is TGTGCCAGCGGACCGATTCGGGGACCACGGGACGGGGCCCAGTACTTC. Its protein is CASGPIRGPRDGAQYF.